This T cell receptor beta chain derives from a study of shared T cell receptors in the human thymus (dated by TCRdb to about 2021). With respect to the entire study: The study examined how the human thymus generates shared, self-reactive T-cell receptor alpha chains.

As for this clone: Its antigen is not yet known. The input lacks base qualities; no much larger clone sits a single base away.

The library was prepared using the immunoSEQ multiplex PCR assay. The source is immuneACCESS, and TCRdb retained only in-frame sequences with V and J called. Part of the clones is not carried over; for the studies checked, unresolved V genes explain less than half of this, and the remainder is unexplained. The sample table records approximately 660,000 clones; 85% to 90% of these occur just once. Together, the top ten hold approximately 0.011% of the sample. From cysteine to phenylalanine, the CDR3 is 11 amino acids long. Only CDR3 DNA is held: 33 bases, read in frame from base 1. The junction shows trimming of 5 bases on V and 9 bases on J, plus 14 bases between the germline ends. CDR1 is given as DFQATT and CDR2 as SNEGSKA, both from the germline V gene (reference sequence). These data were also filed under a second study, of human thymus T cells. The second study also describes: In Finland, the donors were immunologically healthy infants who were having open corrective cardiac surgery for congenital heart defects. Thymus tissue was obtained as surgical resects removed during corrective cardiac surgery. V and J gene segment usage appeared biased in both thymic and peripheral blood repertoires. The related research found that thymic TCR repertoires overlapped highly between unrelated individuals. The study characterized TCR alpha and beta repertoires from under 10 infant thymus samples and a few related peripheral blood samples. Donor ages ranging from roughly 6 to 244 days were recorded, and a handful of male and a couple of female infants were included in the cohort. Thymocytes were mechanically released from the tissue and were stored as pellets of roughly 9.5-30 million cells at -70 degrees C. A QIAsymphony instrument was used to extract genomic DNA from the frozen cell pellets. The immunoSEQ multiplex PCR assay was used to amplify the TCRB and TCRAD loci from a standardized quantity of quality-controlled genomic DNA. The amplicons covered the V(D)J region and were long enough to include the CDR3 and to identify the V and J genes. The amplicons were sequenced on an Illumina platform via the commercial immunoSEQ service. Primer bias and sequencing errors were corrected as previously described, and TCRAD and TCRB were defined on the basis of the IMGT database. The repertoires were analysed using immunoSEQ Analyzer 3.0 and VDJTools for basic statistics, V/J segment usage, diversity estimates, rarefaction and pairwise overlap. Diversity was estimated using the Chao1, ChaoE, Efron-Thisted, Shannon and inverse Simpson indices, and was also estimated on datasets down-sampled to the size of the smallest sample. For repertoire overlap, CDR3 nucleotide sequence, V gene and J gene had to match strictly, and clustering was done by Jaccard-based multidimensional scaling. On average, around 780,000 unique TCRB clonotypes were obtained from thymus samples, compared with approximately 80,000 from blood samples.

The TCR originated in a boy less than two years old with a congenital heart defect. Donor details come from another sample of the same person, matched by shared clones. The sequencing sample was made of thymocytes. Recombination joined TRBV20-1 with TRBJ2-7; TRBD2 is a possible D gene, resting on 5 matching bases. The CDR3 corresponds to CSASQTGGQYF. The DNA sequence is as follows: TGCAGTGCTTCACAGACCGGAGGGCAGTACTTC.